This TCR beta chain is drawn from a study of low-dose radiotherapy and immunotherapy resistance in tumors. Overall study: A total of 6.5 Gy was given to Cohort 1 as 0.5 Gy per fraction every 2 weeks. A total of 13 Gy over 26 weeks was given to Cohort 2 as 1 Gy per fraction every two weeks.

Alpha and beta chains were covered, as first-strand cDNA relied on TRAV- and TRBV-specific primers. The authors amplified TCRs for about 20 PCR cycles with a constant-region primer and a V-primer adapter. Each CDR3 protein is one row after TCRdb ran MiXCR on the reads. The sample records roughly 38,000 distinct CDR3 sequences, around 21% being singletons. The CDR3 contains 18 residues. The junction had 16 bases not matched to a gene; V was cut back by 2 bases and J by 8 bases. In germline, CDR1 is LGHNT, CDR2 FRNRAP. This clonotype occurred many times. Time point reported: after trial treatment. Sample treatment: LDRT plus nivolumab, ipilimumab, low-dose cyclophosphamide and aspirin (RACIN trial). Along with nivolumab and ipilimumab, donors received aspirin, low-dose cyclophosphamide and low-dose radiotherapy.

The source material was PBMCs, sampled after low-dose radiotherapy plus immunotherapy. The clonotype was recovered from a female donor with ovarian cancer. V and J are TRBV12-5 and TRBJ2-1; 9 positions match TRBD1. The CDR3: CASGLTPSGTGIIDEQFF. Here the CDR3 DNA reads TGTGCTAGTGGTTTGACCCCTTCCGGGACAGGGATAATCGATGAGCAGTTCTTC.